Detailed here is one T cell receptor (beta chain). The data derive from a study of blood T cell repertoires in COVID-19. Study-level information: T cells, B-cell-depleted T cells, or PBMCs supplied cDNA or gDNA.

There are 16 residues in the CDR3. Trimming removed 4 bases from V and 2 bases from J; junction bases left unmatched: 10. The V gene's germline CDR1 is MNHEY and CDR2 SVGEGT. TCRdb's copy holds only in-frame clones and misses some; the assay was immunoSEQ multiplex PCR. The sample holds 100,000 to 120,000 clones, roughly four fifths seen once. The receptor's source is a woman in her fifties or sixties with acute or convalescent COVID-19. Sequences were obtained from peripheral blood. This chain joins TRBV6-2 or TRBV6-3 and TRBJ1-2; 7 bases are a match to TRBD1. CDR3 protein: CASSWVRQGGNYGYTF. DNA for the CDR3: TGTGCCAGCAGTTGGGTCCGACAGGGTGGGAACTATGGCTACACCTTC.